This T cell receptor (beta chain) was documented in a study of shared T cell receptors in the human thymus. Only in-frame clones appear in the TCRdb table, and some are missing; sequencing was by immunoSEQ multiplex PCR. The sample shows about 660,000 clones, 70% to 90% of them seen only once. Trimming cost V 3 bases and J 3 bases, with 17 bases left between them. The CDR3 has 16 amino acids. CDR1 and CDR2 from the germline V gene are LNHDA and SQIVND (reference sequence). The same sample was also used in a study of human thymus T cells.

Sequenced sample: thymocytes. This clonotype was obtained from a boy under three years old with a congenital heart defect. This sequence joins TRBV19 and TRBJ1-2; D unresolved. The CDR3 is CASSMVVWERDYGYTF. The CDR3 DNA reads as TGTGCCAGTAGTATGGTGGTTTGGGAGAGGGACTATGGCTACACCTTC.